This TCR beta chain was profiled in a study of T cell responses to AZD1222 COVID-19 vaccine (dated by TCRdb to the early 2020s). Background for the entire study: TCR sequencing was performed for 230 to 250 trial participants, of whom 200 to 220 were given two doses of AZD1222 and some 26 were given two doses of MenACWY control vaccine. Trial participants were enrolled by age into subgroups of 18-55, 56-69 and 70-plus years, and 148, 28 and 57 TCR-sequenced participants, respectively, were included in these subgroups. Broader findings and caveats from the paper: Conclusions about previously exposed vaccinees are limited, since just a handful of AZD1222 recipients were seropositive for SARS-CoV-2 at baseline. The 56-69-year group was small, and its depth increase did not reach significance, likely because of low power. The whole spike protein was spanned by vaccine-associated CD4 TCRs, and dominant responses were seen in regions 160-218 and 743-854. Reportedly, close to half of the unique spike-specific TCRs recognized epitopes lying outside the regions that are mutated in the B.1.351 and B.1.1.7 variants. Because no samples from the day 14 peak response were available, repertoires could be characterized only after the peak T cell response. A significant rise in spike-specific TCR breadth and depth was observed after two AZD1222 doses relative to day 0 and relative to MenACWY recipients. Participants were mostly white British, with more females than males. The authors suggested clonal diversity may have been underestimated.

A note on this clone: Its recognized antigen is unknown. The input lacks base qualities; no much larger clone sits a single base away.

The CDR3 spans 22 residues, from the cysteine through the phenylalanine. Only the CDR3 region is kept as DNA, spanning 66 bases read in frame from base 1. Unmatched junction bases come to 24, with V trimmed by 3 bases and J by 1 base. From the germline V gene (reference sequence), CDR1 is MNHEY and CDR2 is SMNVEV. The CDR3 regions of human TCRbeta chains were subjected to immunosequencing. Processing in the source paper ran as follows. Repertoire TCRs were checked for matches against a reference library of SARS-CoV-2-specific TCRs that had been generated using the MIRA antigen-specificity platform. Breadth was defined as the fraction of unique TCRs that were SARS-CoV-2-associated, and depth was defined as the fraction of total T cells that were SARS-CoV-2-associated. Using the MIRA data, each spike-specific TCR was mapped to the spike region that the TCR reacts to and placed in a CD4 or CD8 class. Log10-transformed breadth and depth values were compared by one-way ANOVA with Sidak's multiple comparisons tests. TCRdb took this table from immuneACCESS and kept in-frame rearrangements with V and J called. Such tables lack part of the clones; where checked against another copy, unresolved V genes explain under half of the gap, and the rest is unexplained. V, J and clone size derive from that table, while D and trimming were established from the DNA sequence. The sample table contains about 200,000 clones; only one count was recorded for more than 85% of them. The ten largest clones add up to approximately 3.7% of the sample.

The sample's time point label is to be understood as: about 28 days (+/-7) after the second vaccine dose. AZD1222 recipients whose second dose came at about 4 weeks and those whose second dose came at about 12 weeks were combined into one group, since spike-specific TCR depth and breadth did not differ between the two schedules. Samples from vaccinated people were obtained from the UK trials COV001 and COV002, which included a single-blind randomized controlled phase 2/3 trial of AZD1222 (ChAdOx1 nCoV-19) in healthy adults. For TCRbeta chain sequencing, PBMC samples were collected from trial participants at day 0 and at day 28 after the second dose.

The sequence was collected from an adult who received the AZD1222 COVID-19 vaccine. Sequenced here: peripheral blood, sampled 28 days after the second AZD1222 dose. The V and J genes are TRBV27 and TRBJ2-3, with TRBD2 matching 8 junction bases. CDR3 protein: CASSFTGALFTSGPLGTDTQYF. The bases are TGTGCCAGCAGTTTTACGGGGGCCCTTTTCACTAGCGGCCCTCTTGGCACAGATACGCAGTATTTT.